The sequence of this T cell receptor (beta chain) was determined in a study of blood T cell repertoires in COVID-19. Study-level information: Sample material is recorded as cDNA or gDNA derived from T cells, B-cell-depleted T cells, or PBMCs.

Trimming at V came to 4 bases and at J to 5 bases, leaving 11 bases not matched to a gene. CDR3 length: 16 amino acids. From germline, CDR1 is MGHDK and CDR2 SYGVNS. TCRdb keeps only in-frame clones here, not all; method: immunoSEQ multiplex PCR. The repertoire has under 150,000 clones, 75% to 90% of them found once; the top ten carry about 2.3%. This clone was observed once. Participants had their cohort set by participant-reported clinical history. The material sequenced was PBMCs or T cells enriched from blood (not recorded which). V and J are TRBV25-1 and TRBJ2-1, with 7 bases that match TRBD1. This clonotype was obtained from a woman aged 45 to 65 who had recovered from COVID-19. The CDR3 protein is CASSAVSGTDNNEQFF. CDR3 bases: TGTGCCAGCAGTGCCGTCTCCGGGACAGATAACAATGAGCAGTTCTTC.